This T cell receptor beta chain stems from a study of Tregs in tolerant kidney transplant recipients. Findings and caveats of the study: Biological reproducibility was not directly addressed, but technical replication error appeared minimal. Expanding Tregs on activated donor B cells appeared to best identify donor-specific TCRbeta clones.

Remarks on this clone: Its antigen is as yet unknown.

Mixed chimerism was transient after nonmyeloablative marrow transplants from related graft donors. Unstimulated Tregs (CD4+CD25+CD127-) and CD4+CD25- non-Tregs were sorted from PBMCs. Profiled with immunoSEQ multiplex PCR; TCRdb holds only in-frame clones, not every one. The table has about 100,000 clones, roughly 93% seen once. Per the germline V gene, CDR1 is SGHDT and CDR2 is YYEEEE. This CDR3 has 15 amino acids. V dropped 4 bases and J dropped 6 bases, with 19 bases sitting between them. This TCR was sampled from a human patient who received a combined kidney and bone marrow transplant. Some T cells may be the graft donor's. The chain carries TRBV5-6 and TRBJ1-2, with a possible D match to TRBD1 (5 bases). The sequencing used CD4+ T cells from blood (PBMCs), collected 12 months after the transplant. CDR3 DNA sequence: TGTGCCAGCAGCCTACCCCTCGCCGCCAGGGATGGCTACACCTTC. Translation: CASSLPLAARDGYTF.